This TCR beta chain was identified in a study of identical twins. Study results and limitations: Beta clonotypes that were abundant in cord blood contained fewer insertions, a pattern absent from memory repertoires.

MiXCR was run by TCRdb on the 5' RACE reads, yielding one entry per CDR3 protein. The table lists approximately 490,000 distinct CDR3 sequences, about a fifth of them singletons, with approximately 0.5% in the top ten. This clonotype was found a few times. Its matching antigen is unknown. Trimming pared 2 bases from V and 1 base from J, leaving 11 bases between. CDR3 size: 16 residues. Separately, the same data were catalogued under a study of yellow fever vaccine responses in identical twins.

The chain joins TRBV12-3 or TRBV12-4 to TRBJ2-2; D not certain. The clonotype was recovered from a woman aged 18-35 years in good health. Sequenced input: CD4+ T cells sorted from blood. The DNA of the CDR3 is TGTGCCAGCAGTTTATTGGACCCCCTGAACACCGGGGAGCTGTTTTTT. Amino acid sequence: CASSLLDPLNTGELFF.